Below, 13 T cell receptor beta chains from the same sample are listed, as sequenced in a study of shared clonotypes between healthy human individuals. The data were produced by immunoSEQ multiplex PCR, yet TCRdb's version contains in-frame clones alone and is incomplete. The repertoire holds 650,000 to 750,000 clones, with 60% to 80% as singletons. The sequenced sample consisted of memory CD4+ T cells sorted from blood. Regarding subset: CD45RA-negative fraction. These receptors were obtained from a young woman in good health.

The chain carries TRBV29-1 and TRBJ2-7; D is tentatively TRBD1 or TRBD2 (5 bases each). The CDR3 length is 18 residues. Germline V gene data show CDR1 as SQVTM and CDR2 as ANQGSEA. V lost 6 bases and J lost 2, with 29 bases in between. CDR3 sequence: CSVKGPRVTNPSTYEQYF. The CDR3 DNA follows: TGCAGCGTCAAGGGACCCCGGGTCACCAACCCATCGACCTACGAGCAGTACTTC.

The chain uses TRBV7-8 and TRBJ1-6; D not certain. V was shortened by 6 bases and J by 7 bases, with 13 bases between the two germline ends. In germline, CDR1 is SGHVS, CDR2 FQNEAQ. The CDR3 is 14 residues long. CDR3 in amino acids: CASRTTGNNSPLHF. As DNA, the CDR3 is TGTGCCAGCAGGACGACGGGCAACAATTCACCCCTCCACTTT.

The chain links TRBV19 to TRBJ2-2; D is uncertain. The germline gives CDR1 LNHDA, CDR2 SQIVND (reference sequence). The V end was cut by 6 bases, the J end by 8 bases, with 10 bases between. The CDR3 totals 12 residues. The DNA of the CDR3 is TGTGCCAGTAGGGGTTGGGCGGGGGAGCTGTTTTTT. Its translation: CASRGWAGELFF.

The rearrangement links TRBV6-1 to TRBJ1-2; TRBD1 matches 8 bases. The V and J ends lost 4 bases and 8 bases, in that order; junction bases with no gene match: 12. Germline CDR1 is MNHNS and CDR2 is SASEGT. The CDR3 is made up of 15 amino acids. CDR3 DNA sequence: TGTGCCAGCAGTGCTCCTCCCGGGACAGGTTTGGGCTACACCTTC. Amino acid sequence: CASSAPPGTGLGYTF.

Comment on this clone: This could be a read error, since a much larger clone is one nucleotide away. Other DNA sequences in this sample translate to the same CDR3. The chain joins TRBV28 to TRBJ1-2; a possible D gene is TRBD1 (5 bases). CDR3 size: 12 residues. V was trimmed by 4 bases and J by 4 bases, leaving 7 bases between them. CDR1 MDHEN and CDR2 SYDVKM come from the germline V gene. CDR3 amino acids: CASSSQGYGYTF. CDR3 nucleotide sequence: TGTGCCAGCAGTTCTCAGGGCTATGGCTACACCTTC.

This chain connects TRBV19 to TRBJ1-5; D unclear. The germline V gene encodes CDR1 LNHDA and CDR2 SQIVND (reference sequence). Trimming took 1 base from V and 7 from J, leaving 5 bases between them. The CDR3 extends over 12 amino acids. Here the CDR3 reads CASSIAQQPQHF. DNA of the CDR3: TGTGCCAGTAGTATAGCTCAGCAGCCCCAGCATTTT.

This chain connects TRBV18 to TRBJ1-4, with 9 bases that match TRBD1. The CDR3 has 17 residues. The V gene end was trimmed by 3 bases and the J gene end by 7 bases; junction bases not matched to a gene: 12. The germline gives CDR1 KGHSH, CDR2 LQKENI. Here the CDR3 reads CASSPLRSGTGSEKLFF. CDR3 nucleotides: TGTGCCAGCTCACCCCTTCGATCCGGGACAGGGAGTGAAAAACTGTTTTTT. Full variable domain (rest looked up from reference TRBV18 and TRBJ1-4): NAGVMQNPRHLVRRRGQEARLRCSPMKGHSHVYWYRQLPEEGLKFMVYLQKENIIDESGMPKERFSAEFPKEGPSILRIQQVVRGDSAAYFCASSPLRSGTGSEKLFFGSGTQLSVL.

This sequence joins TRBV11-2 and TRBJ1-4; 9 bases line up with TRBD1. With 5 bases clipped from V and 7 bases from J, the junction kept 5 bases outside the gene matches. The CDR3 spans 14 residues. Germline V gene sequence: CDR1 SGHAT, CDR2 FQNNGV. CDR3 sequence: CASSRGQGSEKLFF. In DNA, the CDR3 is TGTGCCAGCAGCCGGGGACAGGGCAGTGAAAAACTGTTTTTT.

This chain joins TRBV19 and TRBJ1-1; D might be TRBD1 (5 bases). Between the trimmed V and J ends, which lost 3 bases and 1 base, there was a span of 12 bases. Germline V gives CDR1 LNHDA, CDR2 SQIVND (reference sequence). The CDR3 is 15 residues long. The CDR3 region is CASSIRGTANTEAFF. In DNA, the CDR3 is TGTGCCAGTAGTATTCGAGGGACGGCGAACACTGAAGCTTTCTTT. Complete variable domain (other parts from reference TRBV19 and TRBJ1-1): DGGITQSPKYLFRKEGQNVTLSCEQNLNHDAMYWYRQDPGQGLRLIYYSQIVNDFQKGDIAEGYSVSREKKESFPLTVTSAQKNPTAFYLCASSIRGTANTEAFFGQGTRLTVV.

The rearrangement links TRBV15 to TRBJ1-2; D gene ambiguous. The CDR3 extends over 12 amino acids. V gave up 5 bases and J gave up 4 bases, with 8 bases separating them. CDR1 is LNHNV and CDR2 is YYDKDF in the germline V gene (reference sequence). CDR3 protein: CATSRNGYGYTF. The DNA of the CDR3 is TGTGCCACCAGCCGCAATGGCTATGGCTACACCTTC.

This clone was seen a single time. The same CDR3 is also encoded by other DNA sequences in this sample. V is TRBV11-1 and J is TRBJ2-7; 9 nucleotides align to TRBD2. J gave up 3 bases and V 5 bases, and 5 bases lay outside the gene matches. Per the germline V gene, CDR1 is SGHAT and CDR2 is FQDESV (reference sequence). This CDR3 is 14 amino acids long. CDR3 region: CASSRSAGGYEQYF. The CDR3, as DNA: TGTGCCAGCAGCCGATCAGCGGGAGGCTACGAGCAGTACTTC.

This clone occurred once. The chain employs TRBV5-1 and TRBJ2-2, with D maybe TRBD1 (6 bases). The CDR3 has 15 amino acids. Germline V CDR1 and CDR2: SGHRS, YFSETQ. V was shortened by 4 bases and J by 2 bases, with 12 bases between the two germline ends. The chain's CDR3 is CASSRDRQNTGELFF. The CDR3 DNA reads TGCGCCAGCAGCCGCGACAGGCAAAACACCGGGGAGCTGTTTTTT.

V usage is TRBV7-1 and J usage is TRBJ2-6, with TRBD2 matching 10 bases. TRBV7-1 counts as an open reading frame of uncertain function. The CDR3 runs 17 residues. V was clipped by 5 bases and J by 2 bases; unmatched bases: 6. The CDR3 loop reads CASSRSGRSAGANVLTF. The CDR3 bases are TGTGCCAGCAGCCGTAGCGGGAGGTCTGCTGGGGCCAACGTCCTGACTTTC.